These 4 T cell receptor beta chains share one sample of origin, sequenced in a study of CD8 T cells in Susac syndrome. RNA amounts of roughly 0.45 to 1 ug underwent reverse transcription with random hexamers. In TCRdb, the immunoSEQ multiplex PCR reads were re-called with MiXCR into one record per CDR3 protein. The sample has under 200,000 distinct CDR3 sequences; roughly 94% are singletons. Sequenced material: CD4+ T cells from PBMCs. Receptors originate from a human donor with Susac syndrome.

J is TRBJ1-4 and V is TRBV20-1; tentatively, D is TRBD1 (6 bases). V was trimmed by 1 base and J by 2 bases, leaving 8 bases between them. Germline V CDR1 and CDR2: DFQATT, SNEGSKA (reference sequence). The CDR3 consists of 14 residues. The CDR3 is CSARAQGTNEKLFF. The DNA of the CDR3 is TGCAGTGCTAGAGCCCAGGGGACTAATGAAAAACTGTTTTTT.

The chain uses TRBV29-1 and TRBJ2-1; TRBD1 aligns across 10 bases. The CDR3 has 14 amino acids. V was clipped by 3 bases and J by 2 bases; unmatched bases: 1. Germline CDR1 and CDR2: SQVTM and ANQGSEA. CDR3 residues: CSVDGTGAYNEQFF. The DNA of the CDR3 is TGCAGCGTTGACGGGACAGGGGCCTACAATGAGCAGTTCTTC.

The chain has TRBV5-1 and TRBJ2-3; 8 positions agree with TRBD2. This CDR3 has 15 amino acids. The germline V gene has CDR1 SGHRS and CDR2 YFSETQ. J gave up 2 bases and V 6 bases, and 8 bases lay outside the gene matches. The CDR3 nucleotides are TGCGCCAGCACGCCCGGGGGGGCGTACACAGATACGCAGTATTTT. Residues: CASTPGGAYTDTQYF.

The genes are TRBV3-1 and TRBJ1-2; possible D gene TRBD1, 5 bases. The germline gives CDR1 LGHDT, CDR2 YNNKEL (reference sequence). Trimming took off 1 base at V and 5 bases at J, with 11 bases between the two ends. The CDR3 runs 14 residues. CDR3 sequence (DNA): TGTGCCAGCAGCCAAGTGGAAGGGGAGTATGGCTACACCTTC. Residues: CASSQVEGEYGYTF. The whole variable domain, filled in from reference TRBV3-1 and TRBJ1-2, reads DTAVSQTPKYLVTQMGNDKSIKCEQNLGHDTMYWYKQDSKKFLKIMFSYNNKELIINETVPNRFSPKSPDKAHLNLHINSLELGDSAVYFCASSQVEGEYGYTFGSGTRLTVV.